What follows is one T cell receptor beta chain and its context. This clonotype was detected a few times. Its antigen is not yet known. No base quality values were provided; no much bigger clone lies one nucleotide off. The sample belongs to a study of T cell repertoires in cytomegalovirus infection (dated by TCRdb to the late 2010s). Regarding the research as a whole: Peptide stimulations targeted recently identified HLA-C-restricted CMV epitopes, whose presentation resists viral immunomodulation, together with well-studied HLA-B-restricted epitopes. Donor HLA type was relevant to the analysis, as public TCR beta signatures indicated carriage of CMV infection together with the matching HLA type. General study outcomes and caveats: The ex vivo response was dominated by HLA-C-restricted CMV-specific TCR beta clonotypes, and the single most frequent clonotype in two of eight donors was supplied by these HLA-C-restricted clonotypes. Carriers of CMV infection plus the relevant HLA type were discriminated by the cumulative frequency of public TCR beta family members in the study cohort and in an independent roughly 370-donor cohort.

Data came from an Illumina HiSeq 1500. Starting from the raw public reads, TCRdb applied fastp trimming at Q25, assembled clones with MiXCR and retained in-frame beta chains. A single entry per CDR3 protein holds the most common genes and DNA from its merged rows. This sample is represented by hundreds of thousands of distinct CDR3 sequences; 30% to 40% of them were singletons. The top ten clones comprise roughly 18% of the sample. The CDR3 runs 15 residues from the cysteine to the phenylalanine. Only CDR3 DNA remains: 45 bases, in frame from the first base. The germline V gene yields LGHNA for CDR1 and YNFKEQ for CDR2. Relative to germline, V is missing 5 bases and J is missing 7 bases, with 8 bases of the junction outside any gene match. The treatment or condition label, as the study defines it: in vitro stimulation with specific CMV peptide epitopes to enrich CMV-specific T cells.

The clonotype comes from a human donor in good health (CMV status not recorded). Some clones in this sample may be carry-over from other donors' samples. The material sequenced was cultured PBMCs, taken from culture after CMV antigen stimulation. The rearranged chain carries TRBV4-2 and TRBJ1-2; 12 junctional bases match TRBD1. The encoded CDR3 is CASSLTGTGGFGYTF. The DNA sequence is as follows: TGTGCCAGCAGCTTAACCGGGACAGGGGGCTTTGGCTACACCTTC.